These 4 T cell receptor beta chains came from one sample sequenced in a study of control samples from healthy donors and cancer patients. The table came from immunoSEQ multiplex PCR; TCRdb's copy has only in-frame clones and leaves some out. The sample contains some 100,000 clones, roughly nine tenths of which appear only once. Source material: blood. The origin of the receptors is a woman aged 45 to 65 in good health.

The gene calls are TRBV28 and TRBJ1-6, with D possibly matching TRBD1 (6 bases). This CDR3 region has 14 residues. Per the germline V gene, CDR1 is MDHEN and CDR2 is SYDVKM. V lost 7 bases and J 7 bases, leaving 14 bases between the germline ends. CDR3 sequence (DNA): TGTGCCAGCACCCCGGAGGGGGGCAATTCACCCCTCCACTTT. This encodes CASTPEGGNSPLHF.

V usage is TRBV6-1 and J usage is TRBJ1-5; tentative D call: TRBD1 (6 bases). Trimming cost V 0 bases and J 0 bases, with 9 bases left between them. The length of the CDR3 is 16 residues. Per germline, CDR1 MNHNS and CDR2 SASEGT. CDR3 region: CASSEAGTLSNQPQHF. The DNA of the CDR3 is TGTGCCAGCAGTGAAGCCGGGACACTTAGCAATCAGCCCCAGCATTTT.

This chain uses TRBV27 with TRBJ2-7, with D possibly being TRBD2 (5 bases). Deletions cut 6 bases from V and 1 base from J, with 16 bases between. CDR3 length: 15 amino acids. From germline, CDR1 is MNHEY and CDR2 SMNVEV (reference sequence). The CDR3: CASRPLARRSYEQYF. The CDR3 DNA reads TGTGCCAGCAGACCTCTAGCCCGTAGATCCTACGAGCAGTACTTC.

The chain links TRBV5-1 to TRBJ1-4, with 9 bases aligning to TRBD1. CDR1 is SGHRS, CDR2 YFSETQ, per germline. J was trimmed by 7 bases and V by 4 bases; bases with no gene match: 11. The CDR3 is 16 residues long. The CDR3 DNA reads TGCGCCAGCAGCCCCGACGGGACAGGGTTGGGTGAAAAACTGTTTTTT. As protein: CASSPDGTGLGEKLFF. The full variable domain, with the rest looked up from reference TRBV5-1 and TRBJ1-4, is KAGVTQTPRYLIKTRGQQVTLSCSPISGHRSVSWYQQTPGQGLQFLFEYFSETQRNKGNFPGRFSGRQFSNSRSEMNVSTLELGDSALYLCASSPDGTGLGEKLFFGSGTQLSVL.